Reported below is one T cell receptor (beta chain). Assay: immunoSEQ multiplex PCR; the TCRdb copy retains only in-frame clones and omits some. Here the sample spans about a million clones, more than 60% being singletons. This sample stems from a study of shared clonotypes between healthy human individuals. The V gene end was trimmed by 5 bases and the J gene end by 4 bases; junction bases not matched to a gene: 13. The CDR3 has 17 residues. Germline V lookup: CDR1 WSHSY, CDR2 SAAADI. The origin of this receptor is a man aged 18 to 30 in good health. The sequenced material came from memory CD4+ T cells sorted from blood. As to subset: CD45RA-negative fraction. The chain employs TRBV10-2 and TRBJ1-5, with TRBD1 matching 8 bases. The chain's CDR3 is CASSSPGGGTGNQPQHF. The DNA of the CDR3 is TGCGCCAGCAGTTCTCCAGGGGGAGGGACAGGTAATCAGCCCCAGCATTTT.